This entry describes one T cell receptor (beta chain). Antigen unknown. These data are taken from a study of cytomegalovirus exposure and HLA in healthy donors. Background on the study: From donors who were HLA-typed, an early data release held 80 million to 85 million unique TCRs. The study's findings and limits: It was likely that a cluster of highly shared sequence variants was a sequencing artifact. Later analysis associated a missense DCLRE1C variant with TCR beta V- and J-gene trimming. The records held CMV serostatus as the only immune exposure information.

Germline V gene lookup returns CDR1 MDHEN and CDR2 SYDVKM. This CDR3 region has 14 residues. The V end lost 2 bases, the J end lost 1 base, and 8 bases lay between the germline ends. PCR used 60 Vbeta primers and 13 Jbeta primers. Only in-frame clones appear in the TCRdb table, and some are missing; sequencing was by immunoSEQ multiplex PCR. The sample carries 180,000 or so clones, over 75% recorded once. The chain has TRBV28 and TRBJ2-5; no clear D gene. Material: PBMCs. This clonotype was sampled from a female donor in good health and CMV-seronegative. In DNA, the CDR3 is TGTGCCAGCAGTTTAGGTCAGTTCCAAGAGACCCAGTACTTC. Protein: CASSLGQFQETQYF.